These 9 T cell receptor beta chains were all obtained from the same sample, sequenced in a study of CD8+ T cells in alopecia areata. Treatment: oral pan-JAK inhibitor, 5-10 mg twice daily. Extraction of RNA preceded its reverse transcription into cDNA, which served as the sequencing template. Sequenced by immunoSEQ multiplex PCR; TCRdb stores in-frame clones only, minus some. This sample has 270,000 or so clones, with more than 45% found just once. The sequences come from CD4+ T cells sorted from blood, collected at week 24, from a patient treated with tofacitinib. The source of these receptors is a human donor with alopecia areata.

This clone was detected a few times. This rearrangement joins TRBV29-1 to TRBJ2-1; D might be TRBD2 (6 bases). The V end lost 4 bases, the J end lost 10 bases, and 23 bases lay between the germline ends. The CDR3 spans 15 residues. Germline V gives CDR1 SQVTM, CDR2 ANQGSEA. The CDR3 nucleotides are TGCAGCGTTGGCTATACGCGGGGCCGGTCCCGGGAGCAGTTCTTC. Translated: CSVGYTRGRSREQFF.

The chain carries TRBV6-5 and TRBJ1-1, with D hard to call. The CDR3 runs to 14 residues. The germline V and J ends were trimmed by 2 bases and 1 base, with 8 bases remaining between them. Germline V gives CDR1 MNHEY, CDR2 SVGAGI. The CDR3 region has the DNA TGTGCCAGCAGTTACGGGCGGTGGAACACTGAAGCTTTCTTT. Residues: CASSYGRWNTEAFF.

The chain combines TRBV30 with TRBJ1-5; maybe TRBD1 (6 bases). Germline lookup yields CDR1 GTSNPN and CDR2 SVGIG (reference sequence). The CDR3 has 15 amino acids. V was cut by 2 bases and J by 7 bases, with 18 bases left in between. The CDR3 sequence: CAWSPKGGVGQPQHF. In nucleotides, the CDR3 is TGTGCCTGGAGTCCTAAGGGGGGGGTAGGACAGCCCCAGCATTTT.

Only a few counts were recorded for this clone. The chain is built from TRBV7-8 and TRBJ1-1; D may be TRBD1 (5 bases). The length of the CDR3 is 15 residues. CDR1 SGHVS and CDR2 FQNEAQ come from the germline V gene. Trimming removed 6 bases from V and 1 base from J, with 15 bases in between. The CDR3 sequence is CASRTYRTSNTEAFF. The CDR3 DNA reads as TGTGCCAGCAGAACCTACAGGACATCGAACACTGAAGCTTTCTTT.

The chain joins TRBV2 to TRBJ2-7; D is perhaps TRBD2 (5 bases). The CDR3 length is 14 residues. Trimming pared 7 bases from V and 2 bases from J, leaving 15 bases between. Germline CDR1 and CDR2: SNHLY and FYNNEI. Here the CDR3 DNA reads TGTGCCAGCATCTTCAACGGGGTAGCCTACGAGCAGTACTTC. Protein sequence: CASIFNGVAYEQYF.

A few counts support this clone. The chain recombines TRBV29-1 with TRBJ2-7; the match to TRBD1 covers 8 bases. J was trimmed by 5 bases and V by 8 bases; bases with no gene match: 8. CDR1 and CDR2 from the germline V gene are SQVTM and ANQGSEA. The CDR3 has 12 residues. CDR3 DNA sequence: TGCAGCCCTCCTCGGGACAGGCACGAGCAGTACTTC. Amino acids: CSPPRDRHEQYF.

This chain connects TRBV28 to TRBJ2-4; a weak D match, TRBD1 (6 bases). Germline assignment: CDR1 MDHEN and CDR2 SYDVKM. V gave up 4 bases and J gave up 10 bases, with 14 bases separating them. CDR3 length: 13 amino acids. This CDR3 is CASSSYRVGIQYF. The CDR3 DNA reads as TGTGCCAGCAGTTCCTACAGGGTGGGGATTCAGTACTTC. Supplemented by reference TRBV28 and TRBJ2-4, the full variable domain reads DVKVTQSSRYLVKRTGEKVFLECVQDMDHENMFWYRQDPGLGLRLIYFSYDVKMKEKGDIPEGYSVSREKKERFSLILESASTNQTSMYLCASSSYRVGIQYFGAGTRLSVL.

V is TRBV30 and J is TRBJ1-1; D gene unclear. This CDR3 is 14 amino acids long. The V gene lost 0 bases and the J gene lost 1 base, with 9 bases spanning the gap. CDR1 GTSNPN and CDR2 SVGIG come from the germline V gene (reference sequence). CDR3 nucleotides: TGTGCCTGGAGTGTGACACTCTCGAACACTGAAGCTTTCTTT. It specifies CAWSVTLSNTEAFF.

The V and J genes are TRBV7-6 and TRBJ2-2; no reliable D call. Germline V gene sequence: CDR1 SGHVS, CDR2 FNYEAQ. The CDR3 is 13 residues long. Trimming took 1 base from V and 6 from J, leaving 6 bases between them. CDR3 sequence (DNA): TGTGCCAGCAGCTTAGGCCGGGCCGGGGAGCTGTTTTTT. It codes for CASSLGRAGELFF.